A selection of T cell receptor beta chains follows, all from one sample in a study of T cells in localized non-small cell lung cancer. Clones were read by immunoSEQ multiplex PCR, and TCRdb kept only the in-frame ones, dropping some. This repertoire shows around 29,000 clones, approximately 90% found once; its top ten account for 28%. The material was peripheral blood, obtained before any cancer treatment. The receptors shown here come from a female donor over 55 with stage I lung adenocarcinoma. Both conserved end residues are part of each CDR3. Fields, in order: J gene, clone size, V gene, D gene, CDR3 protein, CDR3 DNA. The D gene is left open where the match is weak. Size values are once, few and many counts, or a class for expanded clones, and some rows have none.

j_gene: TRBJ1-4; abundance: -; v_gene: TRBV29-1; d_gene: -; CDR3aa: CSVAKGGNEKLFF; CDR3nt: TGCAGCGTTGCCAAAGGGGGTAATGAAAAACTGTTTTTT
j_gene: TRBJ2-7; abundance: -; v_gene: TRBV9; d_gene: -; CDR3aa: CASSVGANGAYEQYF; CDR3nt: TGTGCCAGCAGCGTAGGGGCGAACGGGGCCTACGAGCAGTACTTC
j_gene: TRBJ1-5; abundance: -; v_gene: TRBV7-8; d_gene: TRBD1; CDR3aa: CASSFNRGTFGNQPQHF; CDR3nt: TGTGCCAGCAGCTTTAACAGGGGGACTTTCGGCAATCAGCCCCAGCATTTT
j_gene: TRBJ1-4; abundance: -; v_gene: TRBV29-1; d_gene: -; CDR3aa: CSVQGQYEKLFF; CDR3nt: TGCAGCGTTCAAGGACAGTATGAAAAACTGTTTTTT
j_gene: TRBJ2-7; abundance: -; v_gene: TRBV19; d_gene: TRBD1; CDR3aa: CASSIAGQGVSYEQYF; CDR3nt: TGTGCCAGTAGTATAGCCGGACAGGGGGTATCCTACGAGCAGTACTTC
j_gene: TRBJ2-5; abundance: -; v_gene: TRBV15; d_gene: -; CDR3aa: CATEEGGGETQYF; CDR3nt: TGTGCCACCGAAGAGGGAGGGGGGGAGACCCAGTACTTC
j_gene: TRBJ2-7; abundance: few; v_gene: TRBV6-5; d_gene: TRBD1; CDR3aa: CASSTGQGAYEQYF; CDR3nt: TGTGCCAGCAGTACGGGACAGGGGGCCTACGAGCAGTACTTC
j_gene: TRBJ1-4; abundance: -; v_gene: TRBV5-5; d_gene: TRBD1; CDR3aa: CASSLEWAGTDLF; CDR3nt: TGTGCCAGCAGCTTGGAGTGGGCCGGGACAGACCTTTTT
j_gene: TRBJ2-1; abundance: -; v_gene: TRBV10-3; d_gene: TRBD2; CDR3aa: CAISERLAAGGNNEQFF; CDR3nt: TGTGCCATCAGTGAAAGATTGGCGGCGGGGGGCAACAATGAGCAGTTCTTC
j_gene: TRBJ2-7; abundance: -; v_gene: TRBV28; d_gene: TRBD2; CDR3aa: CASRVGGPSYEQYF; CDR3nt: TGTGCCAGCAGGGTGGGAGGGCCCTCCTACGAGCAGTACTTC
j_gene: TRBJ1-4; abundance: once; v_gene: TRBV7-9; d_gene: -; CDR3aa: CASSFPPHNEKLFF; CDR3nt: TGTGCCAGCAGCTTCCCCCCTCATAATGAAAAACTGTTTTTT
j_gene: TRBJ1-1; abundance: -; v_gene: TRBV27; d_gene: -; CDR3aa: CASSLGGENTEAFF; CDR3nt: TGTGCCAGCAGTTTGGGGGGCGAGAACACTGAAGCTTTCTTT
j_gene: TRBJ2-3; abundance: -; v_gene: TRBV9; d_gene: TRBD2; CDR3aa: CASSGQAGGPSSTDTQYF; CDR3nt: TGTGCCAGCAGCGGACAAGCGGGGGGGCCCTCTAGCACAGATACGCAGTATTTT
j_gene: TRBJ2-1; abundance: -; v_gene: TRBV27; d_gene: TRBD1; CDR3aa: CASGLTGGSPLSSYNEQFF; CDR3nt: TGTGCCAGCGGACTCACAGGGGGCTCCCCCCTCTCCTCTTACAATGAGCAGTTCTTC
j_gene: TRBJ1-5; abundance: -; v_gene: TRBV7-8; d_gene: -; CDR3aa: CASSLRGRADYQPQHF; CDR3nt: TGTGCCAGCAGCTTACGAGGTCGGGCGGATTATCAGCCCCAGCATTTT
j_gene: TRBJ1-5; abundance: -; v_gene: TRBV7-9; d_gene: -; CDR3aa: CASSSEGPSQPQHF; CDR3nt: TGTGCCAGCAGCTCAGAGGGCCCCAGTCAGCCCCAGCATTTT
j_gene: TRBJ2-3; abundance: -; v_gene: TRBV19; d_gene: -; CDR3aa: CASSMGGSGTDTQYF; CDR3nt: TGTGCCAGTAGTATGGGGGGAAGTGGCACAGATACGCAGTATTTT
j_gene: TRBJ2-1; abundance: once; v_gene: TRBV11-3; d_gene: TRBD2; CDR3aa: CASSLGAGGPFSEQFF; CDR3nt: TGTGCCAGCAGCTTAGGAGCGGGGGGGCCCTTCAGTGAGCAGTTCTTC
j_gene: TRBJ2-7; abundance: -; v_gene: TRBV6-6; d_gene: TRBD1; CDR3aa: CASSYSRTGGYEQYF; CDR3nt: TGTGCCAGCAGTTACTCGAGGACAGGGGGCTACGAGCAGTACTTC
j_gene: TRBJ2-6; abundance: -; v_gene: TRBV4-1; d_gene: TRBD1; CDR3aa: CASSLTGTGANVLTF; CDR3nt: TGCGCCAGCAGCCTGACAGGGACTGGGGCCAACGTCCTGACTTTC
j_gene: TRBJ1-1; abundance: -; v_gene: TRBV6-4; d_gene: -; CDR3aa: CASSEQGYTEAFF; CDR3nt: TGTGCCAGCAGTGAACAAGGTTACACTGAAGCTTTCTTT
j_gene: TRBJ2-7; abundance: -; v_gene: TRBV11-2; d_gene: -; CDR3aa: CASSLTRGSYEQYF; CDR3nt: TGTGCCAGCAGCTTGACGCGGGGCTCCTACGAGCAGTACTTC
j_gene: TRBJ1-1; abundance: once; v_gene: TRBV4-1; d_gene: -; CDR3aa: CASSPPEGTEAFF; CDR3nt: TGCGCCAGCAGCCCCCCGGAGGGGACTGAAGCTTTCTTT
j_gene: TRBJ1-5; abundance: -; v_gene: TRBV27; d_gene: -; CDR3aa: CASSLSGYNQPQHF; CDR3nt: TGTGCCAGCAGTTTAAGCGGTTACAATCAGCCCCAGCATTTT
j_gene: TRBJ1-3; abundance: -; v_gene: TRBV6-6; d_gene: -; CDR3aa: CASGRGENTIYF; CDR3nt: TGTGCCAGTGGACGAGGAGAGAACACCATATATTTT
j_gene: TRBJ2-1; abundance: -; v_gene: TRBV5-1; d_gene: -; CDR3aa: CASSLEGTAYNEQFF; CDR3nt: TGCGCCAGCAGCTTGGAAGGGACGGCCTACAATGAGCAGTTCTTC
j_gene: TRBJ2-3; abundance: -; v_gene: TRBV5-1; d_gene: -; CDR3aa: CASSLAGTWGTDTQYF; CDR3nt: TGCGCCAGCAGCTTGGCCGGCACCTGGGGCACAGATACGCAGTATTTT
j_gene: TRBJ2-5; abundance: -; v_gene: TRBV30; d_gene: -; CDR3aa: CAWSPRVPPFQYF; CDR3nt: TGTGCCTGGAGTCCCCGGGTCCCCCCGTTCCAGTACTTC
j_gene: TRBJ2-7; abundance: few; v_gene: TRBV19; d_gene: TRBD1; CDR3aa: CASSTKRDRGFHEQYF; CDR3nt: TGTGCCAGTAGTACAAAACGGGACAGGGGGTTCCACGAGCAGTACTTC
j_gene: TRBJ2-5; abundance: once; v_gene: TRBV28; d_gene: TRBD1; CDR3aa: CASRRDRGGETQYF; CDR3nt: TGTGCCAGCAGGCGGGACAGGGGTGGAGAGACCCAGTACTTC
j_gene: TRBJ1-2; abundance: -; v_gene: TRBV27; d_gene: -; CDR3aa: CASSLEGGYGYTF; CDR3nt: TGTGCCAGCAGTTTAGAGGGGGGATATGGCTACACCTTC
j_gene: TRBJ2-1; abundance: -; v_gene: TRBV10-3; d_gene: TRBD2; CDR3aa: CAISESMGGGYNEQFF; CDR3nt: TGTGCCATCAGTGAGTCCATGGGCGGGGGCTACAATGAGCAGTTCTTC
j_gene: TRBJ2-1; abundance: -; v_gene: TRBV7-8; d_gene: -; CDR3aa: CASSLGGSRNEQFF; CDR3nt: TGTGCCAGCAGCTTAGGGGGTAGCAGGAATGAGCAGTTCTTC
j_gene: TRBJ2-1; abundance: -; v_gene: TRBV5-4; d_gene: -; CDR3aa: CASGSSDSRSYNEQFF; CDR3nt: TGTGCCAGCGGGTCTTCGGACAGTCGCTCCTACAATGAGCAGTTCTTC
j_gene: TRBJ1-2; abundance: once; v_gene: TRBV28; d_gene: TRBD1; CDR3aa: CASSLGGAGTGITNYGYTF; CDR3nt: TGTGCCAGCAGTTTAGGAGGAGCCGGGACAGGGATTACTAACTATGGCTACACCTTC
j_gene: TRBJ2-1; abundance: once; v_gene: TRBV9; d_gene: -; CDR3aa: CASRPGAGVDEQFF; CDR3nt: TGTGCCAGCAGGCCGGGGGCAGGGGTCGATGAGCAGTTCTTC
j_gene: TRBJ1-5; abundance: once; v_gene: TRBV6-4; d_gene: -; CDR3aa: CASSRAGNQPQHF; CDR3nt: TGTGCCAGCAGTCGGGCGGGAAATCAGCCCCAGCATTTT
j_gene: TRBJ2-1; abundance: -; v_gene: TRBV6-4; d_gene: TRBD1; CDR3aa: CASSDSGQGAGEQFF; CDR3nt: TGTGCCAGCAGTGACTCGGGACAGGGGGCTGGTGAGCAGTTCTTC
j_gene: TRBJ2-7; abundance: -; v_gene: TRBV15; d_gene: TRBD1; CDR3aa: CATSRGPRTGGYEQYF; CDR3nt: TGTGCCACCAGCAGAGGACCCCGGACAGGGGGTTACGAGCAGTACTTC
j_gene: TRBJ1-2; abundance: few; v_gene: TRBV19; d_gene: TRBD1; CDR3aa: CASSRPGQGATRSGYTF; CDR3nt: TGTGCCAGTAGCCGACCGGGACAGGGGGCGACGAGAAGTGGCTACACCTTC
j_gene: TRBJ1-1; abundance: once; v_gene: TRBV11-3; d_gene: TRBD1; CDR3aa: CASSSTGTANTEAFF; CDR3nt: TGTGCCAGCAGCTCTACCGGGACAGCGAACACTGAAGCTTTCTTT
j_gene: TRBJ1-2; abundance: -; v_gene: TRBV6-6; d_gene: -; CDR3aa: CASRYRVDYGYTF; CDR3nt: TGTGCCAGCAGGTACAGGGTCGACTATGGCTACACCTTC
j_gene: TRBJ1-5; abundance: -; v_gene: TRBV5-1; d_gene: -; CDR3aa: CASKWGPEDNQPQHF; CDR3nt: TGCGCCAGCAAGTGGGGACCGGAAGACAATCAGCCCCAGCATTTT
j_gene: TRBJ2-3; abundance: once; v_gene: TRBV2; d_gene: TRBD1; CDR3aa: CASSPGTAAGTQYF; CDR3nt: TGTGCCAGCAGCCCCGGGACAGCCGCGGGTACGCAGTATTTT
j_gene: TRBJ2-2; abundance: -; v_gene: TRBV6-1; d_gene: -; CDR3aa: CASSIQGTGELFF; CDR3nt: TGTGCCAGCAGTATTCAGGGGACCGGGGAGCTGTTTTTT
j_gene: TRBJ2-7; abundance: -; v_gene: TRBV28; d_gene: -; CDR3aa: CASTPGHRANEQYF; CDR3nt: TGTGCCAGTACCCCGGGACACAGGGCAAACGAGCAGTACTTC
j_gene: TRBJ1-2; abundance: -; v_gene: TRBV6-6; d_gene: TRBD1; CDR3aa: CASSSPGQHTTF; CDR3nt: TGTGCCAGCAGTTCCCCGGGACAGCATACCACCTTC
j_gene: TRBJ1-1; abundance: -; v_gene: TRBV11-1; d_gene: -; CDR3aa: CASSPRTANTEAFF; CDR3nt: TGTGCCAGCAGCCCTAGGACGGCGAACACTGAAGCTTTCTTT
j_gene: TRBJ2-1; abundance: -; v_gene: TRBV27; d_gene: -; CDR3aa: CASSLGAGRTYNEQFF; CDR3nt: TGTGCCAGCAGTTTAGGAGCGGGCCGAACCTACAATGAGCAGTTCTTC
j_gene: TRBJ2-7; abundance: once; v_gene: TRBV28; d_gene: -; CDR3aa: CASTPGDRSYEQYF; CDR3nt: TGTGCCAGCACGCCGGGGGACAGATCCTACGAGCAGTACTTC
j_gene: TRBJ1-1; abundance: -; v_gene: TRBV5-4; d_gene: -; CDR3aa: CASSLYENTEAFF; CDR3nt: TGTGCCAGCAGCTTGTATGAGAACACTGAAGCTTTCTTT
j_gene: TRBJ1-4; abundance: -; v_gene: TRBV2; d_gene: TRBD1; CDR3aa: CASHPTGQRNEKLFF; CDR3nt: TGTGCCAGCCACCCGACGGGACAGAGAAATGAAAAACTGTTTTTT
j_gene: TRBJ2-2; abundance: -; v_gene: TRBV5-1; d_gene: -; CDR3aa: CASSLAAGLGTGELFF; CDR3nt: TGCGCCAGCAGCTTGGCGGCAGGTCTGGGCACCGGGGAGCTGTTTTTT
j_gene: TRBJ1-1; abundance: -; v_gene: TRBV2; d_gene: TRBD1; CDR3aa: CASSDFRDRGLGTEAFF; CDR3nt: TGTGCCAGCAGTGATTTCCGGGACAGGGGTTTAGGGACTGAAGCTTTCTTT